These T cell receptor beta chains were read from a single sample in a study of OX40 agonist ivuxolimab in advanced cancers. Only in-frame clones appear in the TCRdb table, and some are missing; sequencing was by immunoSEQ multiplex PCR. The top ten clones hold about a fifth of a sample with 30,000 to 40,000 clones, 82% of them seen once. The sample here was CD4+ or CD8+ T cells sorted from blood, taken in a trial of the OX40 agonist ivuxolimab. The source of these receptors is an adult with an advanced solid tumor such as melanoma, head and neck, liver or kidney cancer. The CDR3 runs from the conserved cysteine through the conserved F or W. D genes are given only for firm matches. Clone sizes are given selectively: once, few, many, or a class where the clone is expanded.

d_gene	len	v_gene	abundance	j_gene	CDR3aa	CDR3nt
.	14	TRBV30	.	TRBJ2-7	CAWRRPGGPLEQYF	TGTGCCTGGCGCAGACCGGGTGGGCCCTTGGAGCAGTACTTC
TRBD1	13	TRBV6-5	few	TRBJ1-1	CASRRRTGAEAFF	TGTGCCAGCAGACGGCGGACAGGGGCCGAAGCTTTCTTT
.	16	TRBV4-3	.	TRBJ2-6	CASSQSWGSGANVLTF	TGCGCCAGCAGCCAAAGTTGGGGCTCTGGGGCCAACGTCCTGACTTTC
.	16	TRBV2	.	TRBJ2-2	CASITTRITNTGELFF	TGTGCCAGCATCACGACGAGGATAACGAACACCGGGGAGCTGTTTTTT
.	14	TRBV9	.	TRBJ2-7	CASSVGDRNYEQYF	TGTGCCAGCAGCGTAGGCGATCGAAACTACGAGCAGTACTTC
TRBD1	17	TRBV13	.	TRBJ2-5	CASSHPIGQGPQETQYF	TGTGCCAGCAGCCACCCGATCGGACAGGGACCACAAGAGACCCAGTACTTC
.	14	TRBV15	.	TRBJ2-7	CATSQQASSYEQYF	TGTGCCACCAGCCAACAGGCTAGCTCCTACGAGCAGTACTTC
.	21	TRBV28	.	TRBJ2-5	CASSFPGGARDPVLRQETQYF	.
TRBD1	14	TRBV19	.	TRBJ2-7	CASTAGTGYHEQYF	TGTGCCAGTACCGCCGGGACAGGGTACCACGAGCAGTACTTC
.	17	TRBV27	.	TRBJ2-1	CASSPRAGRFSYNEQFF	TGTGCCAGCAGCCCGAGGGCAGGGAGGTTCAGTTACAATGAGCAGTTCTTC
TRBD1	15	TRBV28	.	TRBJ1-5	CASSLETGVHQPQHF	TGTGCCAGCAGTTTAGAGACAGGGGTTCATCAGCCCCAGCATTTT
TRBD1	15	TRBV7-7	.	TRBJ2-7	CASSAGQGSSYEQYF	TGTGCCAGCAGCGCGGGACAGGGTAGTTCCTACGAGCAGTACTTC
TRBD1	18	TRBV19	.	TRBJ1-4	CASSMAGTGTLVDEKLFF	TGTGCCAGTAGTATGGCCGGGACAGGGACTCTTGTGGATGAAAAACTGTTTTTT
.	13	TRBV6-5	.	TRBJ2-7	CASSRQGGDEQYF	TGTGCCAGCAGTAGACAGGGAGGGGACGAGCAGTACTTC
TRBD1	16	TRBV29-1	.	TRBJ1-1	CSVAPRRDRGNTEAFF	TGCAGCGTTGCACCCAGGAGGGACAGGGGGAACACTGAAGCTTTCTTT
TRBD2	16	TRBV27	.	TRBJ2-7	CASSPPGLAGGYEQYF	TGTGCCAGCAGTCCGCCAGGACTAGCGGGGGGCTACGAGCAGTACTTC
.	15	TRBV13	.	TRBJ2-2	CASSSPQSLGGELFF	TGTGCCAGCAGCTCCCCCCAGTCCCTGGGGGGGGAGCTGTTTTTT
.	15	TRBV7-9	.	TRBJ1-3	CASSPRGDNGNTIYF	TGTGCCAGCAGCCCACGAGGGGACAATGGAAACACCATATATTTT
.	14	TRBV5-1	once	TRBJ2-5	CASSWRDSSETQYF	TGCGCCAGCAGCTGGAGGGACAGCTCAGAGACCCAGTACTTC
TRBD2	14	TRBV28	.	TRBJ2-7	CASSLLAGVYEQYF	TGTGCCAGCAGTTTATTAGCGGGAGTTTACGAGCAGTACTTC
.	16	TRBV4-3	.	TRBJ1-1	CASSQDWGILNTEAFF	TGCGCCAGCAGCCAAGATTGGGGCATTTTGAACACTGAAGCTTTCTTT
.	15	TRBV11-2	.	TRBJ1-2	CASSLGWTSNYGYTF	TGTGCCAGCAGCTTAGGTTGGACTTCTAACTATGGCTACACCTTC
TRBD1	18	TRBV9	.	TRBJ2-2	CASSVGEGTVGNTGELFF	TGTGCCAGCAGCGTAGGGGAAGGGACAGTAGGGAACACCGGGGAGCTGTTTTTT
.	14	TRBV7-9	.	TRBJ2-5	CASSLRQGRETQYF	TGTGCCAGCAGCTTAAGGCAGGGTAGGGAGACCCAGTACTTC
.	12	TRBV5-1	.	TRBJ2-7	CASSLKPNEQYF	TGCGCCAGCAGCTTGAAACCCAACGAGCAGTACTTC
TRBD1	13	TRBV6-5	.	TRBJ2-1	CASTKTGRYEQFF	TGTGCCAGCACCAAGACAGGGCGCTATGAGCAGTTCTTC
TRBD1	15	TRBV7-8	.	TRBJ1-1	CASSRRQGLNTEAFF	TGTGCCAGCAGCAGAAGACAGGGGCTTAACACTGAAGCTTTCTTT
.	14	TRBV10-1	.	TRBJ1-1	CASSPVRGLTEAFF	TGCGCCAGCAGCCCGGTGCGCGGGCTTACTGAAGCTTTCTTT